This passage covers 4 T cell receptor beta chains from one sample sequenced in a study of cytomegalovirus exposure and HLA in healthy donors. In the PCR, 60 Vbeta and 13 Jbeta primers were used. The data were produced by immunoSEQ multiplex PCR, yet TCRdb's version contains in-frame clones alone and is incomplete. The sample has 100,000 to 150,000 clones; about 84% are singletons. Specimen: PBMCs. These receptors were taken from a man aged 35 to 55 in good health and CMV-seronegative.

This chain connects TRBV4-1 to TRBJ1-2, with D possibly matching TRBD1 (5 bases). The CDR3 covers 16 residues. CDR1 and CDR2 (germline): MGHRA, YSYEKL. The V gene lost 4 bases and the J gene lost 3 bases, with 18 bases spanning the gap. In DNA form, the CDR3 reads TGCGCCAGCAGCCCGCAGGGTCTACAGCTAGACTATGGCTACACCTTC. It translates to CASSPQGLQLDYGYTF.

The V and J genes are TRBV27 and TRBJ2-1; 12 nucleotides align to TRBD2. Per the germline V gene, CDR1 is MNHEY and CDR2 is SMNVEV (reference sequence). With V trimmed by 6 bases and J by 8 bases, 8 bases remained unmatched. The length of the CDR3 is 15 residues. Here the CDR3 reads CASRDLAGGRDEQFF. Written as DNA, the CDR3 is TGTGCCAGCAGGGATCTAGCGGGGGGGCGGGATGAGCAGTTCTTC.

The chain is built from TRBV19 and TRBJ2-7; 8 nucleotides align to TRBD2. This CDR3 comprises 15 residues. Germline CDR1 and CDR2: LNHDA and SQIVND (reference sequence). The junction had 17 bases not matched to a gene; V was cut back by 7 bases and J by 9 bases. The CDR3 loop reads CASTETGTRLTGQYF. CDR3 nucleotides: TGTGCCAGTACCGAGACCGGGACTAGGCTCACCGGGCAGTACTTC.

V gene TRBV5-4 combines with J gene TRBJ1-2; D may be TRBD1 (6 bases). The CDR3 covers 14 residues. The germline V gene has CDR1 SGHNT and CDR2 YYREEE (reference sequence). V dropped 5 bases and J dropped 5 bases, with 16 bases sitting between them. The CDR3 DNA follows: TGTGCCAGCAGTTATCGAGGGGGGGGGTATGGCTACACCTTC. This sequence encodes CASSYRGGGYGYTF.